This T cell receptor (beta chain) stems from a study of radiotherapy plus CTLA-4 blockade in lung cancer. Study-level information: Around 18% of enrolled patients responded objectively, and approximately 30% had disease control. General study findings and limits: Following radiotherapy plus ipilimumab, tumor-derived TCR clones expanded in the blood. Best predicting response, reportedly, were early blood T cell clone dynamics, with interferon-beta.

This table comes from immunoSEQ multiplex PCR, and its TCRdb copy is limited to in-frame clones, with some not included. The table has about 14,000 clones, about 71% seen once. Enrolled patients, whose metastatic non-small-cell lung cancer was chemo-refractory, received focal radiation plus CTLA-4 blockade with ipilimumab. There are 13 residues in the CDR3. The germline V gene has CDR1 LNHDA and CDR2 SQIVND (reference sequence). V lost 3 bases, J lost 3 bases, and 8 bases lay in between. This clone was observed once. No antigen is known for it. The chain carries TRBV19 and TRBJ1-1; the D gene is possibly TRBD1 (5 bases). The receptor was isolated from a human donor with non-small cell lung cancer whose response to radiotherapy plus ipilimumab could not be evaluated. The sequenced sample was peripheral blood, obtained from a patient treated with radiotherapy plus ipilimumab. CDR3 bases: TGTGCCAGTAGTATGGGGGGGGACACTGAAGCTTTCTTT. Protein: CASSMGGDTEAFF.